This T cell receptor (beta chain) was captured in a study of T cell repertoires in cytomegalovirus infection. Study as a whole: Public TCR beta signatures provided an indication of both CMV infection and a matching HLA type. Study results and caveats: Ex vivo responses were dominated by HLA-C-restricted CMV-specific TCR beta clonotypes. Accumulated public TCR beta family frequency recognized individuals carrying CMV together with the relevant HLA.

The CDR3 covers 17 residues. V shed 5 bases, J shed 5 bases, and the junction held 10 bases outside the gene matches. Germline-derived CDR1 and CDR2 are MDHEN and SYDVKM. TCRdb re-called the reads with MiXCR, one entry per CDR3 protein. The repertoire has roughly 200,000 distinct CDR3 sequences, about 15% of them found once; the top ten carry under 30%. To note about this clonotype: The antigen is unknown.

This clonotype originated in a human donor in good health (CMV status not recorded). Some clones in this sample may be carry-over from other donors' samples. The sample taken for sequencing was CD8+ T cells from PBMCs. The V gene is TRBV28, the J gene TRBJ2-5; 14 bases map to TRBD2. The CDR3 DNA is TGTGCCAGCAGTACCTGGACTAGCGGGGGGCCGAGGGAGACCCAGTACTTC. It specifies CASSTWTSGGPRETQYF.